This is a list of T cell receptor beta chains from one sample in a study of shared clonotypes between healthy human individuals. Data came from immunoSEQ multiplex PCR; TCRdb stores just in-frame clones and leaves some out. The sample includes approximately 1,000,000 clones, around 78% of them seen just once. Source material: memory CD4+ T cells from PBMCs. All receptors come from a man younger than 35 in good health. Some clones in this sample may be carry-over from other donors' samples. The CDR3 runs from the conserved cysteine through the conserved F or W. The order of the fields is D gene, CDR3 length, V gene, J gene, clone size, CDR3 protein, CDR3 DNA. D genes are given only for firm matches. Rows give clone size only sometimes, using once, few, many, or a class for an expanded clone.

d_gene: NA
len: 13
v_gene: TRBV25-1
j_gene: TRBJ2-7
abundance: few
CDR3aa: CASSESRFGEQYF
CDR3nt: TGTGCCAGCAGTGAATCAAGGTTTGGTGAGCAGTACTTC

d_gene: NA
len: 16
v_gene: TRBV6-5
j_gene: TRBJ2-1
abundance: NA
CDR3aa: CASSYQRASSYNEQFF
CDR3nt: TGTGCCAGCAGTTACCAGCGGGCTAGCTCCTACAATGAGCAGTTCTTC

d_gene: NA
len: 11
v_gene: TRBV20-1
j_gene: TRBJ2-5
abundance: NA
CDR3aa: CSASRGGTQYF
CDR3nt: TGCAGTGCTAGCAGGGGAGGGACCCAGTACTTC

d_gene: NA
len: 14
v_gene: TRBV19
j_gene: TRBJ2-7
abundance: NA
CDR3aa: CASSTRAHGYEQYF
CDR3nt: TGTGCCAGTAGTACCAGGGCGCACGGATACGAGCAGTACTTC

d_gene: TRBD1
len: 14
v_gene: TRBV9
j_gene: TRBJ2-1
abundance: NA
CDR3aa: CASSAGTAVYEQFF
CDR3nt: TGTGCCAGCAGCGCCGGGACAGCGGTCTACGAGCAGTTCTTC

d_gene: TRBD1
len: 15
v_gene: TRBV6-5
j_gene: TRBJ1-1
abundance: NA
CDR3aa: CASSRTGALNTEAFF
CDR3nt: TGTGCCAGCAGTAGGACAGGGGCTTTGAACACTGAAGCTTTCTTT

d_gene: NA
len: 15
v_gene: TRBV6-5
j_gene: TRBJ2-6
abundance: NA
CDR3aa: CASRDGVAGANVLTF
CDR3nt: TGTGCCAGCAGGGACGGAGTTGCTGGGGCCAACGTCCTGACTTTC

d_gene: TRBD1
len: 15
v_gene: TRBV19
j_gene: TRBJ1-4
abundance: NA
CDR3aa: CASSIGQGVEEKLFF
CDR3nt: TGTGCCAGTAGTATTGGACAGGGGGTCGAGGAAAAACTGTTTTTT

d_gene: NA
len: 16
v_gene: TRBV10-3
j_gene: TRBJ2-6
abundance: NA
CDR3aa: CAIRGREGTGANVLTF
CDR3nt: TGTGCCATCAGAGGGCGCGAAGGGACTGGGGCCAACGTCCTGACTTTC

d_gene: NA
len: 14
v_gene: TRBV27
j_gene: TRBJ2-1
abundance: NA
CDR3aa: CASSYSFGANEQFF
CDR3nt: TGTGCCAGCAGTTACAGCTTTGGTGCCAATGAGCAGTTCTTC

d_gene: NA
len: 13
v_gene: TRBV28
j_gene: TRBJ1-1
abundance: few
CDR3aa: CASSLVQNTEAFF
CDR3nt: TGTGCCAGCAGTTTGGTCCAGAACACTGAAGCTTTCTTT

d_gene: NA
len: 15
v_gene: TRBV27
j_gene: TRBJ2-5
abundance: NA
CDR3aa: CASSSFGVQQETQYF
CDR3nt: TGTGCCAGCAGTTCCTTCGGGGTACAACAAGAGACCCAGTACTTC

d_gene: NA
len: 14
v_gene: TRBV9
j_gene: TRBJ1-5
abundance: NA
CDR3aa: CASSVGAEVQPQHF
CDR3nt: TGTGCCAGCAGCGTAGGTGCAGAAGTCCAGCCCCAGCATTTT

d_gene: NA
len: 14
v_gene: TRBV28
j_gene: TRBJ2-5
abundance: NA
CDR3aa: CASSFYWGQETQYF
CDR3nt: TGTGCCAGCAGTTTCTACTGGGGGCAAGAGACCCAGTACTTC

d_gene: TRBD1
len: 16
v_gene: TRBV9
j_gene: TRBJ2-2
abundance: NA
CDR3aa: CASSTGTGRNTGELFF
CDR3nt: TGTGCCAGCAGCACAGGGACAGGGAGGAACACCGGGGAGCTGTTTTTT

d_gene: NA
len: 14
v_gene: TRBV5-6
j_gene: TRBJ2-3
abundance: once
CDR3aa: CASSLKLGTDTQYF
CDR3nt: TGTGCCAGCAGCTTGAAACTGGGGACAGATACGCAGTATTTT

d_gene: TRBD2
len: 14
v_gene: TRBV18
j_gene: TRBJ2-2
abundance: NA
CDR3aa: CASSLSGSTGELFF
CDR3nt: TGTGCCAGCTCACTTAGCGGGAGCACCGGGGAGCTGTTTTTT

d_gene: NA
len: 14
v_gene: TRBV12-5
j_gene: TRBJ1-1
abundance: NA
CDR3aa: CASGLGVGSTEAFF
CDR3nt: TGTGCTAGTGGTTTAGGGGTGGGGTCGACTGAAGCTTTCTTT

d_gene: TRBD1
len: 15
v_gene: TRBV5-8
j_gene: TRBJ2-7
abundance: NA
CDR3aa: CASTITQGANDEQYF
CDR3nt: TGTGCCAGCACCATCACCCAGGGGGCTAACGACGAGCAGTACTTC

d_gene: TRBD2
len: 16
v_gene: TRBV27
j_gene: TRBJ2-2
abundance: NA
CDR3aa: CASSPSGGRAGGELFF
CDR3nt: TGTGCCAGCAGTCCGTCTGGCGGGAGGGCCGGCGGGGAGCTGTTTTTT

d_gene: NA
len: 15
v_gene: TRBV2
j_gene: TRBJ1-3
abundance: once
CDR3aa: CASSGLKSSGNTIYF
CDR3nt: TGTGCCAGCAGCGGACTCAAGTCCTCTGGAAACACCATATATTTT

d_gene: NA
len: 14
v_gene: TRBV19
j_gene: TRBJ1-4
abundance: NA
CDR3aa: CASGLSATNEKLFF
CDR3nt: TGTGCCAGTGGCCTTTCTGCAACTAATGAAAAACTGTTTTTT

d_gene: TRBD2
len: 15
v_gene: TRBV5-1
j_gene: TRBJ2-1
abundance: NA
CDR3aa: CASSGREGVYNEQFF
CDR3nt: TGCGCCAGCAGCGGGCGGGAGGGAGTCTACAATGAGCAGTTCTTC

d_gene: NA
len: 13
v_gene: TRBV6-6
j_gene: TRBJ1-5
abundance: NA
CDR3aa: CAVSSVINQPQHF
CDR3nt: TGTGCCGTTTCGTCGGTGATCAATCAGCCCCAGCATTTT

d_gene: NA
len: 15
v_gene: TRBV5-1
j_gene: TRBJ2-3
abundance: NA
CDR3aa: CASSLGPMGTDTQYF
CDR3nt: TGCGCCAGCAGCTTGGGACCAATGGGGACAGATACGCAGTATTTT

d_gene: TRBD1
len: 14
v_gene: TRBV5-4
j_gene: TRBJ1-1
abundance: NA
CDR3aa: CASTNWDRVSEAFF
CDR3nt: TGTGCCAGCACCAATTGGGACAGGGTGTCTGAAGCTTTCTTT

d_gene: NA
len: 15
v_gene: TRBV6-5
j_gene: TRBJ2-1
abundance: NA
CDR3aa: CASSSQRVSYNEQFF
CDR3nt: TGTGCCAGCAGTTCCCAACGGGTTTCCTACAATGAGCAGTTCTTC

d_gene: NA
len: 15
v_gene: TRBV6-6
j_gene: TRBJ2-3
abundance: once
CDR3aa: CASSYGGRRTDTQYF
CDR3nt: TGTGCCAGCAGTTACGGGGGGCGCAGGACAGATACGCAGTATTTT